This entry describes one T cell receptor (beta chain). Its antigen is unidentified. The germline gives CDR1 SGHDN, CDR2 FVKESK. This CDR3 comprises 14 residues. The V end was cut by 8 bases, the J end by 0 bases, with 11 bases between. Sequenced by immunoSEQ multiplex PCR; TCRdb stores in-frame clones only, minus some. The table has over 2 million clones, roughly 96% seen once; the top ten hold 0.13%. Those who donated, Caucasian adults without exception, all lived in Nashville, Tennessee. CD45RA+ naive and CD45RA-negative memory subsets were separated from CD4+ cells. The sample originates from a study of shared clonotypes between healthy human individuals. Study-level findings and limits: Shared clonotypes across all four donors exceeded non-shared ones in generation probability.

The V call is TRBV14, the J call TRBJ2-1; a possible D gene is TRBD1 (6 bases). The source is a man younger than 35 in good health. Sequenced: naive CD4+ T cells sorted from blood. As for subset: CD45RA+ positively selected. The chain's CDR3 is CASAGANSYNEQFF. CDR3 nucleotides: TGTGCCAGCGCAGGGGCCAACTCCTACAATGAGCAGTTCTTC. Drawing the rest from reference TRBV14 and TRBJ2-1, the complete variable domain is EAGVTQFPSHSVIEKGQTVTLRCDPISGHDNLYWYRRVMGKEIKFLLHFVKESKQDESGMPNNRFLAERTGGTYSTLKVQPAELEDSGVYFCASAGANSYNEQFFGPGTRLTVL.